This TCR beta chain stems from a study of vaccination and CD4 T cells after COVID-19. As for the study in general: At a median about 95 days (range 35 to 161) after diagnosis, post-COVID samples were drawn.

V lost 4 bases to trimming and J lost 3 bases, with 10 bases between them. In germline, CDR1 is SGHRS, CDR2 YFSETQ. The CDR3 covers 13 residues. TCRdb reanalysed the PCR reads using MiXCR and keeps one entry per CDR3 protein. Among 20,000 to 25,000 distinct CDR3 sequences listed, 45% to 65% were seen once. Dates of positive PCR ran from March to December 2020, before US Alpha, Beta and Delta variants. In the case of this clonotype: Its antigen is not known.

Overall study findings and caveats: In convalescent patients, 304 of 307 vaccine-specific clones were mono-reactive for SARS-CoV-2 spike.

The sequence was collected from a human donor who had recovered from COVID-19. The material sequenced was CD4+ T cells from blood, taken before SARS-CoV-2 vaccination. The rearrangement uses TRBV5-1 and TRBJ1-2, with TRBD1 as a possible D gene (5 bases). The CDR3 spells CASSPQGDYGYTF. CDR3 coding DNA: TGCGCCAGCAGCCCCCAGGGAGACTATGGCTACACCTTC.